This T cell receptor beta chain was recovered during a study of regulatory T cells in long-lasting Graves disease. On the study more broadly: Persistence in Graves' disease denoted antithyroid drug use beyond 5 years alongside positive TSH receptor antibodies.

Study-level points and caveats: More public clonotypes were shared by persistent patients (about 3,000) than by new patients (roughly 870).

Comment on this clonotype: Its antigen is not known.

Indicated time point: persistent/refractory GD, antithyroid drugs over 5 years with positive TRAb. From PBMCs, RNA was extracted and then used to make the TCR library. TCR beta libraries were built with iRepertoire HTBI primers and Arm-PCR of CDR3 regions. TCRdb called the multiplex PCR reads again in MiXCR, with one record for every CDR3 protein. Here the sample spans about 450,000 distinct CDR3 sequences, 23% being singletons. The sequence derives from a female donor with Graves disease. Specimen: peripheral blood mononuclear cells (PBMCs), collected when the disease was refractory, from a patient treated with antithyroid drugs.

In DNA form, the CDR3 reads TGCAGTGCTAGGCCACTAGCGGGAGGCATCAGTACCGGGGAGCTGTTTTTT. Protein product: CSARPLAGGISTGELFF. The chain recombines TRBV20-1 with TRBJ2-2; 12 nucleotides align to TRBD2. This CDR3 comprises 17 residues. V dropped 3 bases and J dropped 5; count of bases not matched to a gene: 10. CDR1 DFQATT and CDR2 SNEGSKA come from the germline V gene (reference sequence).